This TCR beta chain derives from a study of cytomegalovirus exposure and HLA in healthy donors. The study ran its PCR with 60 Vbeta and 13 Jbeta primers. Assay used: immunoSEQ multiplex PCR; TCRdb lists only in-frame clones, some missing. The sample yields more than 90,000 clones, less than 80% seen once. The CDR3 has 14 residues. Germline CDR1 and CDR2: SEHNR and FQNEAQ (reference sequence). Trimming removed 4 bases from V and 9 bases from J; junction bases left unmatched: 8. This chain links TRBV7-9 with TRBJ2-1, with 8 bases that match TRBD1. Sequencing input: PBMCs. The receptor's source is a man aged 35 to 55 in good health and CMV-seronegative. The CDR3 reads CASSSPQTGVEQFF. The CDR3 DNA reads TGTGCCAGCAGCTCCCCGCAGACAGGGGTTGAGCAGTTCTTC.